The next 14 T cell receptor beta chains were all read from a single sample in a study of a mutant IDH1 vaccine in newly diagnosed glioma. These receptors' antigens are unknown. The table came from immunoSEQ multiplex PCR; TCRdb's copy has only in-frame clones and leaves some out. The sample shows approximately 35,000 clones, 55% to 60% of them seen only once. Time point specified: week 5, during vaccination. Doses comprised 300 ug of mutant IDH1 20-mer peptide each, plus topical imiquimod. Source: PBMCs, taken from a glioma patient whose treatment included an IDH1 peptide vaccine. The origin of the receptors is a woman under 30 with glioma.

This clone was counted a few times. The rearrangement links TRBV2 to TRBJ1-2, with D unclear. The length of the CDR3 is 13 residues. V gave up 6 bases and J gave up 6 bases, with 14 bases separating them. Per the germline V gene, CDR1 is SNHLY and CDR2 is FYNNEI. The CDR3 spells CASSWRLGNGYTF. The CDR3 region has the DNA TGTGCCAGCAGCTGGAGGCTAGGGAATGGCTACACCTTC.

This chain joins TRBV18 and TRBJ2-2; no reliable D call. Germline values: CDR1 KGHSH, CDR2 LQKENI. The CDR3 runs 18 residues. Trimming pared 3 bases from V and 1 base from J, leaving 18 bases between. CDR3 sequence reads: CASSPTIHGRRNTGELFF. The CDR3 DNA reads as TGTGCCAGCTCACCGACCATTCATGGCCGGCGGAACACCGGGGAGCTGTTTTTT.

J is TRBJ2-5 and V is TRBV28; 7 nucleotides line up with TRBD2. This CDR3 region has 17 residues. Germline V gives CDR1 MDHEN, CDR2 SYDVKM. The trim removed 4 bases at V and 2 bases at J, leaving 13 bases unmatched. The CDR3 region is CASSSHSGTTKQETQYF. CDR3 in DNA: TGTGCCAGCAGTTCGCACTCCGGGACTACCAAACAAGAGACCCAGTACTTC.

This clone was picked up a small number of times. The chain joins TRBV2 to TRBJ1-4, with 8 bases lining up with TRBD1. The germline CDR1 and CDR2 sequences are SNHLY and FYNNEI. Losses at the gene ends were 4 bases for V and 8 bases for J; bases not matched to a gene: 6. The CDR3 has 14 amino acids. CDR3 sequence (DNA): TGTGCCAGCAGTGGCAGGGGGCACGTGGAAAAACTGTTTTTT. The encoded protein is CASSGRGHVEKLFF.

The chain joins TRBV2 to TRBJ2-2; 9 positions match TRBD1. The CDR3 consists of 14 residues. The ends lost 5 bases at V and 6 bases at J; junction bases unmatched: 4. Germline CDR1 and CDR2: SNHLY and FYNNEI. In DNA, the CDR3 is TGTGCCAGCAGTCAGGACAGGGGAGCCGGGGAGCTGTTTTTT. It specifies CASSQDRGAGELFF.

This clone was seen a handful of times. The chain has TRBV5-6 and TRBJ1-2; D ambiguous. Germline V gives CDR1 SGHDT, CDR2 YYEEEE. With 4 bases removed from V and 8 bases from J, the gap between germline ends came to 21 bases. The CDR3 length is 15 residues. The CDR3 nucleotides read TGTGCCAGCAGCATGGACCTCTTACCGATCGGGGGCTACACCTTC. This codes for CASSMDLLPIGGYTF.

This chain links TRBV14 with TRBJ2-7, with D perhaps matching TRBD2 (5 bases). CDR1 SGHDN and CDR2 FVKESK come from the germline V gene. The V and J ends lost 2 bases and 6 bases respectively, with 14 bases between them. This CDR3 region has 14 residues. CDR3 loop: CASSQIGITVEQYF. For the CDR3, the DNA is TGTGCCAGCAGCCAAATCGGGATCACCGTCGAGCAGTACTTC.

This CDR3 is CASSGDSQGFGYTF. Written as DNA, the CDR3 is TGTGCCAGCAGCGGGGATTCACAGGGGTTTGGCTACACCTTC. The gene calls are TRBV25-1 and TRBJ1-2; 7 nucleotides match TRBD1. The germline gives CDR1 MGHDK, CDR2 SYGVNS. V lost 6 bases, J lost 7 bases, and 11 bases stayed unmatched. CDR3 length: 14 amino acids.

The CDR3, as DNA: TGTGCCATCAGTGAGTCGGGACTCCCCTTGGATGGCTACACCTTC. Translated, it gives CAISESGLPLDGYTF. The V gene is TRBV10-3, the J gene TRBJ1-2; a weak D match, TRBD1 (5 bases). The CDR3 covers 15 residues. Trimming shortened V by 0 bases and J by 6 bases, and 14 bases separated the two germline ends. Germline V gene lookup returns CDR1 ENHRY and CDR2 SYGVKD.

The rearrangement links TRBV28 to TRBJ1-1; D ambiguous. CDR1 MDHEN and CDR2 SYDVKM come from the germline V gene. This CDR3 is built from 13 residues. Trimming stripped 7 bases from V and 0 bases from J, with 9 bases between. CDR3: CASKGALNTEAFF. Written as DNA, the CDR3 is TGTGCCAGCAAAGGAGCCCTGAACACTGAAGCTTTCTTT.

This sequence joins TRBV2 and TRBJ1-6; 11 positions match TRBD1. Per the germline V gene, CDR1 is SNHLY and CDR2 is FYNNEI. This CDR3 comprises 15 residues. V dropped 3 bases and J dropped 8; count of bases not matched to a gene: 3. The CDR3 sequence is CASSDRTGGDSPLHF. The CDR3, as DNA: TGTGCCAGCAGTGACCGGACAGGGGGCGATTCACCCCTCCACTTT.

CDR3 region: CASSQDDAGAADTQYF. CDR3 DNA: TGCGCCAGCAGCCAAGACGACGCGGGAGCAGCAGATACGCAGTATTTT. The chain employs TRBV4-1 and TRBJ2-3, with 7 nucleotides matching TRBD2. V was pared by 0 bases and J by 4 bases, with 7 bases of the junction left unmatched. This CDR3 region has 16 residues. Germline V gives CDR1 MGHRA, CDR2 YSYEKL.

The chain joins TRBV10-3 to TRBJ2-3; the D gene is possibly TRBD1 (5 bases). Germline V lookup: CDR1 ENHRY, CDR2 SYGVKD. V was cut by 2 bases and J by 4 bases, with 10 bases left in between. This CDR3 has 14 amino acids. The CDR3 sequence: CAISEGQGPDTQYF. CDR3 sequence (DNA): TGTGCCATCAGTGAGGGTCAGGGCCCAGATACGCAGTATTTT.

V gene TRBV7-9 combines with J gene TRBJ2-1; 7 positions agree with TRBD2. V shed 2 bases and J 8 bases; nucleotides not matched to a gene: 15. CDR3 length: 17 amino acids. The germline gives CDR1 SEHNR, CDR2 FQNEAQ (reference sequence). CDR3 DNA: TGTGCCAGCAGCTTATTCCTCCCCAGCGGGAACGAAGATGAGCAGTTCTTC. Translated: CASSLFLPSGNEDEQFF.